This TCR beta chain emerged from a study of cytomegalovirus exposure and HLA in healthy donors (dated by TCRdb to about 2017). Study-level background: An earlier analysis of around 600 of the donors reported approximately 300 Gb of sequence data and 117 million unique TCR beta sequences from roughly 180 million T cells. HLA typing covered class I and class II loci at four-digit resolution. Every discovery cohort repertoire had been produced on one sequencing platform. Typing coverage varied by locus: roughly 629-630 donors for A, B, C, DRB1 and DQB1; roughly 510 for DQA1; nearly 610 for DPA1; fewer than 480 for DPB1. Alongside the repertoire data, information on donor age, sex, ethnicity and CMV serostatus was compiled. Roughly 300 gigabases of sequencing data and tens of millions of unique TCR sequences were included in an early release covering 500 to 750 HLA-typed donors. Roughly five DR-DQ haplotypes were handled as single units for association and clustering, since linkage in the cohort was strong. The T cell repertoires of under 700 subjects were profiled by immunosequencing and related to cytomegalovirus serostatus. To predict cytomegalovirus infection status, the study combined high-throughput TCR immunosequencing, statistical association of individual TCRs with disease status, and machine learning. A later genetic analysis took genome-wide SNP genotypes for about 65% of the 666 donors and used that subset as a discovery cohort. In addition to the first cohort of around 670 subjects, a separate validation cohort of 120 different subjects was used. Rather than drawing on any new phenotypic data, the later analysis identified candidate immune exposures from TCR beta sequences and the way those sequences occurred across donors. Of the 300 to 450 genotyped donors, 65% to 90% fell in the genetic ancestry cluster associated with self-reported Caucasian donors. A later analysis re-analyzed previously published TCR beta repertoires from roughly 690 donors and added high-resolution HLA genotyping to study TCR occurrence patterns. In an earlier analysis of 550 to 700 of the donors, high-throughput TCR beta sequencing was used to judge whether each TCR beta V gene segment behaved as functional or pseudogenic. Among some 400 genotyped donors of the cohort, an average of about 220,000 unique TCR beta nucleotide sequences was sequenced per donor, of which 15% to 20% were non-productive. The aim of the study was to test whether cataloging public T cell receptors could identify signatures of past pathogen exposure. Study-level results and caveats: Cytomegalovirus status was reported to be diagnosed by the classifier with high specificity and sensitivity in both the original and validation cohorts. According to a later analysis, most CMV-associated TCR beta chains appeared to be HLA-restricted, and the HLA associations seemed to be driven largely by CMV exposure. In vitro tests confirmed that three of the cytomegalovirus-associated TCR beta chains recognize cytomegalovirus antigens. Sequencing depth was assumed to be roughly uniform across donors in the presence/absence analyses, though that assumption may not hold. For the cohort, immune exposure information was limited to CMV serostatus. Because counts were too low, 15 to 20 rarely observed V segments, including chromosome 9 orphons, were excluded from the earlier analysis of several hundred of the donors. HLA typing was unavailable for some donors at each locus, so association tests used only the typed subset. While some public TCRs were present in many individuals, most TCR sequences turned up only very rarely across donors. A further reported finding was that TCR beta sequences accurately predicted the HLA-A and HLA-B alleles for most subjects in the first cohort. The authors suggested that the approach could potentially be generalized to other disease states and immunological phenotypes. In a later analysis, several top co-occurrence clusters were reported to appear linked to parvovirus B19, influenza, CMV and Epstein-Barr virus. In a later genetic analysis, a missense DCLRE1C variant was associated with V-gene and J-gene trimming of TCR beta chains, and the association was replicated in an independent cohort. The cohort was sequenced for TCR beta chains only, and without alpha or paired-chain data the features that could be detected were limited. Linkage disequilibrium might explain the correlated functional status among segregating V segments, but an unknown experimental factor could not be ruled out. At a false discovery rate of 0.05, a later analysis linked about 17,000 TCR beta sequences to specific HLA alleles. The sequencing pipeline was judged likely to have produced a cluster of highly shared sequence variants as a technical artifact. Some IMGT-functional V segments, including TRBV6-2 and TRBV6-3, could not be distinguished by the 87-base-pair reads and were therefore excluded. In a later analysis, the rate of TCR association differed among HLA loci, with DRB1 alleles having the most associated TCRs and HLA-C alleles having the fewest. When HLA alleles, especially DR and DQ, strongly co-occurred, TCR associations were difficult to assign to individual alleles. A total of 150 to 200 TCR beta chains were listed by the study as associated with cytomegalovirus. An earlier analysis of approximately 590 of the donors showed that most TCR beta V segments appeared in productive rearrangements either about 87% or about 30% of the time, which broadly matched IMGT annotations. In a later genetic analysis, fewer N-insertions in productive TCRs were reported among donors in an Asian-associated ancestry cluster than the roughly 710-donor mean. In a later analysis, HLA-associated TCR beta chains were found to be more clonally expanded and to have lower generation probabilities than equally common non-associated chains.

The library came from the immunoSEQ multiplex PCR assay. For the multiplex PCR, a mixture combining 60 forward primers for TCR Vbeta segments and 13 reverse primers for TCR Jbeta segments was used. Amplification of the CDR3 region of rearranged TCR beta genes was performed with a multiplex PCR assay on genomic DNA. The amplified TCR beta libraries were sequenced on the Illumina HiSeq System as 87-base-pair reads. As for the authors' bioinformatics: In a later analysis, tens of millions of unique TCR beta chains were counted across the 650 to 750 repertoires, and around 10 million of these chains were shared by at least two donors. To remove PCR and sequencing errors, raw reads were error-corrected and collapsed into unique sequences using a nearest-neighbor algorithm that merged closely related sequences. CDR3 sequences were aligned to IMGT reference sequences to assign V, D and J gene segments. For a sequence to be retained, at least a six-nucleotide match to both a V gene segment and a J gene segment was required. Rearrangements were classified as productive when the CDR3 lacked stop codons and remained in frame with V and J, and all other rearrangements were classified as non-productive. CDR3 was defined according to IMGT convention as the region running from the second conserved V-encoded cysteine to the conserved J-encoded phenylalanine. The earlier analysis of about 640 of the donors excluded any sequence lacking an unambiguous match to a single V gene segment. In an earlier analysis of roughly 600 of the donors, a V segment was called functional when productive rearrangements were above 56.7%, and segregating when the standard deviation between donors exceeded 5%. To diagnose cytomegalovirus status from the catalog of TCR beta chain sequences, a statistical classification framework was built. V and J gene assignment, in a later analysis, came from comparing TCR nucleotide sequences with IMGT/GENE-DB human TR gene sequences. Using the TCRdist pipeline, a later analysis assigned CDR3 sequences along with most-parsimonious VDJ recombination scenarios. A later analysis defined each TCR beta chain by its CDR3 amino acid sequence plus V-gene family, and excluded reads lacking a unique V-gene family. In a later analysis, 500 to 700 highly shared, low-generation-probability nucleotide sequences were removed to address suspected cross-contamination and a sequencing artifact. In a later analysis, a clonal expansion index was calculated for each public chain from normalized within-repertoire ranks of inferred template counts. In a later analysis, generation probabilities were computed with a VDJ recombination model fitted to out-of-frame rearrangements, and the resulting probabilities were checked against IGoR. In a later analysis, TCR-TCR, TCR-HLA and TCR-CMV co-occurrence was scored with hypergeometric tests, and a repertoire-size bias correction was applied to TCR pairs. To estimate false discovery rates, a later analysis permuted the HLA or CMV assignments 20 times. In a later analysis, co-occurring TCRs were grouped using DBSCAN, with TCRdist sequence similarity added in when clustering inside HLA-allele-positive subsets. Repertoires with fewer than 30,000 or more than 120,000 public chains, plus five repertoires with anomalous nucleotide sharing, were excluded from co-occurrence clustering. TCRdb holds this immuneACCESS table with in-frame rearrangements only. Some clones are missing; in checked studies, unresolved V genes explain under half, and the rest has no known cause. V, J and clone size derive from that table, while D and trimming were established from the DNA sequence. For this sample the table gives approximately 110,000 clones, of which 73% were detected only once. The top ten clonotypes cover roughly 8% of the sample.

The cohort consisted of some 670 healthy bone marrow donors. At the time of sampling, every cohort member was nominally healthy, though immune exposures that went unrecorded were likely present. The donor tested CMV seronegative, placing the donor among the roughly 350 seronegative members of the cohort. Each donor provided a peripheral blood sample, and peripheral blood mononuclear cells were used for TCR beta sequencing. The Qiagen DNeasy Blood Extraction Kit was used to extract genomic DNA from the blood cell samples. Note on this clone: The clone's antigen remains unknown. Per-nucleotide qualities are absent, and no much larger clonotype sits a single base away.

Per the germline V gene, SNHLY is the CDR1 and FYNNEI is the CDR2. At the junction V is shortened by 2 bases and J by 7 bases, with 15 bases in between. The CDR3 goes from the cysteine to the phenylalanine over 14 residues. The retained sequence is limited to the CDR3, 42 bases, with the frame set at the first base. The sequenced sample consisted of PBMCs. Rearrangement joined TRBV2 to TRBJ2-7; TRBD2 is a possible D gene, resting on 6 matching bases. This clonotype was obtained from a man between 40 and 49 years old in good health and CMV-seronegative. The DNA sequence is TGTGCCAGCAGTGAACAATGGTCTGCGGGGGAGCAGTACTTC. Translation gives CASSEQWSAGEQYF.